This T cell receptor beta chain was documented in a study of persistence of HIV-infected CD4 T cells. Sequencing used immunoSEQ version 4 in survey mode. Template was genomic DNA at roughly 9.6 ng/uL, with up to roughly 1 ug used per sample. Assay used: immunoSEQ multiplex PCR; TCRdb lists only in-frame clones, some missing. Here the sample spans tens of thousands of clones, around 80% being singletons. A remark on this clone: Its antigen is currently unknown.

Stimulation used approximately 9.6 ug/mL lysate from CMV-infected fibroblasts. Memory cells lacking CD40L and CD69 with high CD45RO were sorted. Germline CDR1 reads DFQATT; CDR2 reads SNEGSKA (reference sequence). V was pared by 6 bases and J by 6 bases, with 11 bases between. The CDR3 totals 11 residues. The specimen comprised CD4+ T cells sorted from PBMCs after roughly 18-hour stimulation, sampled from a patient who received antiretroviral therapy. The chain joins TRBV20-1 to TRBJ1-1; D gene uncertain. The clonotype comes from an adult man with HIV who was CMV-seropositive. The CDR3 nucleotides are TGCAGTGCCCCGTTGGGCGCTGAAGCTTTCTTT. This sequence encodes CSAPLGAEAFF.